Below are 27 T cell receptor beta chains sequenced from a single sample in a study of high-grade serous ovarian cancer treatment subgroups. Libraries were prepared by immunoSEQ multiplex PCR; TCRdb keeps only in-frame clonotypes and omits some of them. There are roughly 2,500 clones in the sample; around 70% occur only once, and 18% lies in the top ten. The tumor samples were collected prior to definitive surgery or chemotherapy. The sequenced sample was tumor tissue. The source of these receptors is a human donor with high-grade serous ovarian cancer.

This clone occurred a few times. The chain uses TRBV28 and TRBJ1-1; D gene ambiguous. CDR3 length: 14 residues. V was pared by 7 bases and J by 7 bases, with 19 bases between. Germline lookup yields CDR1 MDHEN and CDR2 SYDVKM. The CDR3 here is CASTPLGLTGEAFF. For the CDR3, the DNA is TGTGCCAGCACTCCCTTAGGGCTGACTGGTGAAGCTTTCTTT.

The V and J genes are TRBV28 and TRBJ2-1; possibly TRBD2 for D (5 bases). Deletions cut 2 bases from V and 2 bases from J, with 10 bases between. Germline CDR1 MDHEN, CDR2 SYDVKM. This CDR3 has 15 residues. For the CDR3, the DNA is TGTGCCAGCAGTTTACCGGGAACCCCCTACAATGAGCAGTTCTTC. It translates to CASSLPGTPYNEQFF.

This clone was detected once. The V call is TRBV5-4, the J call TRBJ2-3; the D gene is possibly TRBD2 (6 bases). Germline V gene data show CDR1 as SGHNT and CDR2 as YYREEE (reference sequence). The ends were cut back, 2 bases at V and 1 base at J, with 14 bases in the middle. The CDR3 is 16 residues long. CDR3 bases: TGTGCCAGCAGCTTTGGAAGGCGGGGCGGCACAGATACGCAGTATTTT. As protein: CASSFGRRGGTDTQYF.

The CDR3 coding sequence is TGTGCCACCGCCGTCGGCTTGGGACAGGGGGCGTACGAGCAGTACTTC. Residues: CATAVGLGQGAYEQYF. The chain combines TRBV19 with TRBJ2-7; 12 bases are shared with TRBD1. The germline gives CDR1 LNHDA, CDR2 SQIVND (reference sequence). V was pared by 10 bases and J by 4 bases, with 14 bases of the junction left unmatched. The CDR3 extends over 16 amino acids.

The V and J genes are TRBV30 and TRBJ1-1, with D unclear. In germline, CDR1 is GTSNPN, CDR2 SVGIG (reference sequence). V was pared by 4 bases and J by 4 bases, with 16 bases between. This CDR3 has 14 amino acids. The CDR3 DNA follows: TGTGCCTGGACCACTAAGGATGGGGTCACTGAAGCTTTCTTT. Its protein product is CAWTTKDGVTEAFF.

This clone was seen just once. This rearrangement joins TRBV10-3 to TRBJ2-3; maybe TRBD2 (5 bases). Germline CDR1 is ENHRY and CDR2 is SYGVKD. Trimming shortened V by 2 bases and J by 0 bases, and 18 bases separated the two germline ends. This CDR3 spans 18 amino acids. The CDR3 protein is CAISEAAWERPSTDTQYF. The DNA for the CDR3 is TGTGCCATCAGTGAGGCCGCCTGGGAGCGCCCGAGCACAGATACGCAGTATTTT.

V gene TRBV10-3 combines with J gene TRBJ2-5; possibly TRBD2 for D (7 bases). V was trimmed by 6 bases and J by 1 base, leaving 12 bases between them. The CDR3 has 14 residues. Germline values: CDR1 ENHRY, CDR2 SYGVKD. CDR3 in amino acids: CAIRVGGGQETQYF. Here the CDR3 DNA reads TGTGCCATCAGGGTGGGAGGGGGCCAAGAGACCCAGTACTTC.

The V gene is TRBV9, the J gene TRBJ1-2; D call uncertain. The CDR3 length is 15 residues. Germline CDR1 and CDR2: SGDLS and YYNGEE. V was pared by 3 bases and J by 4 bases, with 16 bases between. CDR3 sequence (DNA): TGTGCCAGCAGCGCCGACCTTAGCAACTTCTATGGCTACACCTTC. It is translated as CASSADLSNFYGYTF. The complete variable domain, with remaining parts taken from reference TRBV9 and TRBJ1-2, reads DSGVTQTPKHLITATGQRVTLRCSPRSGDLSVYWYQQSLDQGLQFLIQYYNGEERAKGNILERFSAQQFPDLHSELNLSSLELGDSALYFCASSADLSNFYGYTFGSGTRLTVV.

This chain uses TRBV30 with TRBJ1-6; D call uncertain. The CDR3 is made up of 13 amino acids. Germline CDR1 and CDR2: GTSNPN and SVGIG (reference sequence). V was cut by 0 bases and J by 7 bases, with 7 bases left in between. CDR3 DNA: TGTGCCTGGAGTGTAGAGGGAAATTCACCCCTCCACTTT. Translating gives CAWSVEGNSPLHF.

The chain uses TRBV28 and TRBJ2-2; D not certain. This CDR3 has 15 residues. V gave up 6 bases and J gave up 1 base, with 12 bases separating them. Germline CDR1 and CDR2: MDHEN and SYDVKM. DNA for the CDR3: TGTGCCAGCAGGCCACCTCTGTTGAACACCGGGGAGCTGTTTTTT. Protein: CASRPPLLNTGELFF.

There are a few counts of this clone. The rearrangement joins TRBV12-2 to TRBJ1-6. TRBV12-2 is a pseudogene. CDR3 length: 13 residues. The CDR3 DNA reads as TGTGCAAGTCGCCCCCCAACGAATTCACCCCTCCACTTT. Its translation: CASRPPTNSPLHF.

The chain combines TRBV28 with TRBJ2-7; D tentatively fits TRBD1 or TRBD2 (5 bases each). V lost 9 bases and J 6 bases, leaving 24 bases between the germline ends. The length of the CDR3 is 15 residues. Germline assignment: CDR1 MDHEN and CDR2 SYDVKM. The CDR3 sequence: CASNIPGTPSLEQYF. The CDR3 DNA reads TGTGCCAGTAACATACCAGGGACCCCCAGCCTCGAGCAGTACTTC.

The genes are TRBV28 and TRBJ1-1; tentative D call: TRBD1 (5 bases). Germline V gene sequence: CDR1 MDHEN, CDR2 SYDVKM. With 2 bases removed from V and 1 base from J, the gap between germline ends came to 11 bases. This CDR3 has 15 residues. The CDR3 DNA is TGTGCCAGCAGTTTACCAGGGATACCGAACACTGAAGCTTTCTTT. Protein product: CASSLPGIPNTEAFF.

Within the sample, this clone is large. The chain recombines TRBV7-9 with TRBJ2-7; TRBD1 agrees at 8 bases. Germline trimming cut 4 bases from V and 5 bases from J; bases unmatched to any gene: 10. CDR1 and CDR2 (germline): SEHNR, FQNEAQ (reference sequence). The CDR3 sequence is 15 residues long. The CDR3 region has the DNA TGTGCCAGCAGCTCACCGACAGGGGTAGGCGACGAGCAGTACTTC. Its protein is CASSSPTGVGDEQYF.

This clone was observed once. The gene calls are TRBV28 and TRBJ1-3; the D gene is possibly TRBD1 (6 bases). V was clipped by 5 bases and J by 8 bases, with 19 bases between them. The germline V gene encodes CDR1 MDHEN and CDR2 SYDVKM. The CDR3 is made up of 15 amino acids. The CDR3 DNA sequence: TGTGCCAGCAGTCCCCCCGGGACACCGGTCCACACCATATATTTT. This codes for CASSPPGTPVHTIYF. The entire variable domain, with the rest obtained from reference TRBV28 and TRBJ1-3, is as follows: DVKVTQSSRYLVKRTGEKVFLECVQDMDHENMFWYRQDPGLGLRLIYFSYDVKMKEKGDIPEGYSVSREKKERFSLILESASTNQTSMYLCASSPPGTPVHTIYFGEGSWLTVV.

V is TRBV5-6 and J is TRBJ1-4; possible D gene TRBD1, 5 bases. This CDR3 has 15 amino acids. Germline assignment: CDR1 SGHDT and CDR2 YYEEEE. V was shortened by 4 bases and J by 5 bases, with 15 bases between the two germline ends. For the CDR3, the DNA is TGTGCCAGCAGCGCCTACGCGGGGGTGAATGAAAAACTGTTTTTT. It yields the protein CASSAYAGVNEKLFF.

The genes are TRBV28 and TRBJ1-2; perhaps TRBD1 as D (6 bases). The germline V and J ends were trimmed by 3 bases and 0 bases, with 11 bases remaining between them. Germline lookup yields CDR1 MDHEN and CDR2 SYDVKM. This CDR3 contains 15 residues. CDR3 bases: TGTGCCAGCAGTTTTGACAGGACCCCTAACTATGGCTACACCTTC. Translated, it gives CASSFDRTPNYGYTF.

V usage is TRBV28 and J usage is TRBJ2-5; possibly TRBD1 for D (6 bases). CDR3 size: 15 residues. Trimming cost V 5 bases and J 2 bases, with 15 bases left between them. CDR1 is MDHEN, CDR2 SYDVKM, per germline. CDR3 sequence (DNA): TGTGCCAGCAGTCCGCCGGGACATCCGCAAGAGACCCAGTACTTC. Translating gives CASSPPGHPQETQYF.

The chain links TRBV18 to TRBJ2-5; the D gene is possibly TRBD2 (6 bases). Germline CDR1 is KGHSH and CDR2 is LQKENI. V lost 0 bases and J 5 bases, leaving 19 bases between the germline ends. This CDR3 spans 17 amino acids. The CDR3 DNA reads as TGTGCCAGCTCACCACCGGGGGATCAGCGGGTGAGGGAGACCCAGTACTTC. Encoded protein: CASSPPGDQRVRETQYF.

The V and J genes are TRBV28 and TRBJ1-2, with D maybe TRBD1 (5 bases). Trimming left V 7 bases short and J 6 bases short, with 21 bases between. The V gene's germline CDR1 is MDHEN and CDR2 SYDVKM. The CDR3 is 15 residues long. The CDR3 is CASTIPGSPSHGYTF. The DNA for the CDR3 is TGTGCCAGCACCATACCAGGGTCGCCGTCACATGGCTACACCTTC.

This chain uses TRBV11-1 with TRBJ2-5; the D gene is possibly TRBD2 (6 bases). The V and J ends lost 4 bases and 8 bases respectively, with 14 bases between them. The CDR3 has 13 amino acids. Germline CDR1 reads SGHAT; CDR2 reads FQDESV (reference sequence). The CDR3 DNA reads TGTGCCAGCAGCTCCCTGGCCGGGGGTACCCAGTACTTC. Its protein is CASSSLAGGTQYF.

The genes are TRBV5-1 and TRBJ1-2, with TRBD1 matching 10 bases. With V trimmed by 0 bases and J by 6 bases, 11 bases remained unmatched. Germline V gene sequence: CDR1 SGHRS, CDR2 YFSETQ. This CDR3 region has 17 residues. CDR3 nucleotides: TGCGCCAGCAGCTTGGGGCTGACAGGGGGCAATTATCATGGCTACACCTTC. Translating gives CASSLGLTGGNYHGYTF.

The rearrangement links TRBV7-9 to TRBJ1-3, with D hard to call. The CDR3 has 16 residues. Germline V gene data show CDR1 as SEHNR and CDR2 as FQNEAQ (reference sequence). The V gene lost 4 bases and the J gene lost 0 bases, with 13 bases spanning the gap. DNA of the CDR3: TGTGCCAGCAGCTCAGGCGTCCAGGCCTCTGGAAACACCATATATTTT. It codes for CASSSGVQASGNTIYF. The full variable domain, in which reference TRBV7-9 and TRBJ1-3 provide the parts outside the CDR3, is DTGVSQNPRHKITKRGQNVTFRCDPISEHNRLYWYRQTLGQGPEFLTYFQNEAQLEKSRLLSDRFSAERPKGSFSTLEIQRTEQGDSAMYLCASSSGVQASGNTIYFGEGSWLTVV.

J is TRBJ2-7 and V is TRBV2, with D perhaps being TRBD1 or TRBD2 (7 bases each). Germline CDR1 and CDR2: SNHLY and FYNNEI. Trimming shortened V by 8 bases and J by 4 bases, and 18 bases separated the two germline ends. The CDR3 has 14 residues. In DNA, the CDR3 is TGTGCCAGCGCCAGCCAGGGGGGGAATTACGAGCAGTACTTC. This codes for CASASQGGNYEQYF.

The CDR3 is CASSPWTSGVYNEQFF. The DNA for the CDR3 is TGTGCCAGCTCCCCTTGGACTAGCGGCGTTTACAATGAGCAGTTCTTC. The rearrangement links TRBV18 to TRBJ2-1; the match to TRBD2 covers 10 bases. After removal of 6 bases from V and 4 bases from J, the junction contained 9 bases not matched to a gene. Germline V gives CDR1 KGHSH, CDR2 LQKENI. This CDR3 has 16 residues.

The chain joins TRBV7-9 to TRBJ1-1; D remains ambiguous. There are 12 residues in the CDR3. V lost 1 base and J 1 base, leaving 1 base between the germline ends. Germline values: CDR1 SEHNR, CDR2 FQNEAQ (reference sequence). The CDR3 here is CASSLENTEAFF. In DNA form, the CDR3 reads TGTGCCAGCAGCTTAGAGAACACTGAAGCTTTCTTT.

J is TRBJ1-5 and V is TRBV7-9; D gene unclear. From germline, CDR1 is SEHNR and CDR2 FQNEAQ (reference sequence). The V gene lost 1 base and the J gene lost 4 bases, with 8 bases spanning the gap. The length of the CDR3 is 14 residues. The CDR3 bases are TGTGCCAGCAGCTTAGAAACTACAAATCAGCCCCAGCATTTT. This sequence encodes CASSLETTNQPQHF.